The entry below gives a single T cell receptor (beta chain) sequence along with its context. The sample originates from a study of blood T cell repertoires in COVID-19. Individuals drawn from around 24 US areas were about 18 to 90 years old. Researchers sorted participants into cohorts using their self-reported clinical history. All recovered Cohort 3 donors got two negative PCRs, got clearance, or saw symptom resolution. CDR1 and CDR2 (germline): SGHRS, YFSETQ. The CDR3 is 19 amino acids. V trimming: 4 bases; J trimming: 5 bases; junction bases outside the gene matches: 18. In the source study's methods: Amplification of reference gene primers was used by the study to estimate nucleated cell counts. TCRdb's table, derived via immunoSEQ multiplex PCR, lists solely in-frame clones and lacks some. V and J calls and clone size are as listed in that table; D and trimming were resolved from the DNA. The sample carries about 46,000 clones, about 88% recorded once.

This receptor was obtained from a woman between 50 and 59 years old who had recovered from COVID-19. Specimen: PBMCs or T cells enriched from blood (not recorded which). The chain employs TRBV5-1 and TRBJ1-4; 9 nucleotides match TRBD1. CDR3 loop: CASSPGHLTGGGGNEKLFF. Here the CDR3 DNA reads TGCGCCAGCAGCCCTGGCCATCTAACAGGGGGCGGTGGGAATGAAAAACTGTTTTTT.